The next 13 T cell receptor beta chains were all read from a single sample in a study of CD8+CD57+ T cells in acquired aplastic anemia. Genomic DNA templated the TCR beta VDJ and CDR3 profiling. TCRdb re-called the reads with MiXCR, one entry per CDR3 protein. The data hold around 190,000 distinct CDR3 sequences, with around 50% observed a single time. Sequencing used sorted CD4+, CD8+, or CD8+CD57+ T cells (not recorded which) from PBMCs. The receptors originated from a human donor in good health, serving as a control.

Concerning this clonotype itself: One junction end does not reproduce the germline sequence, and a read error may be involved. The J gene is TRBJ2-7, the V gene TRBV7-6, with 9 bases aligning to TRBD2. Germline V gene lookup returns CDR1 SGHVS and CDR2 FNYEAQ. This CDR3 is 16 amino acids long. The CDR3 region is CASSHEWAGGQYEQYF. The DNA of the CDR3 is TGTGCTAGCAGCCACGAGTGGGCGGGGGGGCAGTACGAGCAGTACTTC.

This chain uses TRBV7-2 with TRBJ2-7, with 10 bases lining up with TRBD1. The CDR3 spans 15 residues. The J segment lost 3 bases and the V segment lost 5 bases, leaving 7 bases of the junction unmatched. Germline V gene sequence: CDR1 SGHTA, CDR2 FQGNSA. The CDR3 sequence is CASSVGQGLVYEQYF. CDR3 in DNA: TGTGCCAGCAGCGTGGGACAGGGGCTCGTCTACGAGCAGTACTTC.

This clonotype was found a few times. This sequence joins TRBV7-2 and TRBJ2-3; a possible D gene is TRBD2 (7 bases). The germline CDR1 and CDR2 sequences are SGHTA and FQGNSA. V lost 5 bases and J lost 4, with 19 bases in between. The CDR3 has 16 amino acids. The chain's CDR3 is CASSAPGGGPADTQYF. The CDR3 DNA sequence: TGTGCCAGCAGCGCCCCTGGGGGGGGGCCGGCAGATACGCAGTATTTT.

The chain uses TRBV7-2 and TRBJ1-3, with 9 bases fitting TRBD1. The germline V gene has CDR1 SGHTA and CDR2 FQGNSA. CDR3 length: 16 residues. V lost 3 bases and J lost 2; bases outside the gene matches: 5. CDR3 amino acids: CASSLTGGNPGNTIYF. Here the CDR3 DNA reads TGTGCCAGCAGCTTGACAGGGGGAAACCCTGGAAACACCATATATTTT. Using reference TRBV7-2 and TRBJ1-3 for the parts outside the CDR3, the full variable domain is GAGVSQSPSNKVTEKGKDVELRCDPISGHTALYWYRQSLGQGLEFLIYFQGNSAPDKSGLPSDRFSAERTGGSVSTLTIQRTQQEDSAVYLCASSLTGGNPGNTIYFGEGSWLTVV.

The V gene is TRBV7-8, the J gene TRBJ2-5, with 7 bases that match TRBD2. The CDR3 runs 14 residues. Per the germline V gene, CDR1 is SGHVS and CDR2 is FQNEAQ. V shed 1 base, J shed 4 bases, and the junction held 3 bases outside the gene matches. CDR3 in amino acids: CASSLGWGGETQYF. CDR3 DNA sequence: TGTGCCAGCAGCTTAGGTTGGGGGGGAGAGACCCAGTACTTC. The variable domain in full, completed from reference TRBV7-8 and TRBJ2-5, reads GAGVSQSPRYKVAKRGQDVALRCDPISGHVSLFWYQQALGQGPEFLTYFQNEAQLDKSGLPSDRFFAERPEGSVSTLKIQRTQQEDSAVYLCASSLGWGGETQYFGPGTRLLVL.

The chain carries TRBV7-9 and TRBJ1-1; no clear D gene. Germline V gene data show CDR1 as SEHNR and CDR2 as FQNEAQ (reference sequence). CDR3 length: 13 amino acids. V shed 1 base and J shed 10 bases, with 13 bases lying between them. The DNA of the CDR3 is TGTGCCAGCAGCTTAGTGGAGGGTTTTACAGCTTTCTTT. It encodes CASSLVEGFTAFF.

This clonotype was recorded many times. V gene TRBV6-1 combines with J gene TRBJ1-5; 8 bases are a match to TRBD1. From germline, CDR1 is MNHNS and CDR2 SASEGT. The CDR3 spans 15 residues. V lost 4 bases, J lost 3 bases, and 5 bases stayed unmatched. The CDR3 DNA reads as TGTGCCAGCAGTGCTCAGGGGGCCGCCAATCAGCCCCAGCATTTT. It yields the protein CASSAQGAANQPQHF.

This sequence joins TRBV7-8 and TRBJ2-7; possibly TRBD2 for D (6 bases). The germline gives CDR1 SGHVS, CDR2 FQNEAQ. V was trimmed by 10 bases and J by 2 bases, leaving 18 bases between them. This CDR3 comprises 14 residues. CDR3: CANTPWGDPYEQYF. For the CDR3, the DNA is TGTGCCAACACCCCGTGGGGGGACCCCTACGAGCAGTACTTC. Using reference TRBV7-8 and TRBJ2-7 for the parts outside the CDR3, the full variable domain is GAGVSQSPRYKVAKRGQDVALRCDPISGHVSLFWYQQALGQGPEFLTYFQNEAQLDKSGLPSDRFFAERPEGSVSTLKIQRTQQEDSAVYLCANTPWGDPYEQYFGPGTRLTVT.

This clonotype was observed a few times. The CDR3: CASSPQGADTQYF. The CDR3 DNA follows: TGTGCCAGTAGTCCCCAGGGGGCGGATACGCAGTATTTT. The chain joins TRBV19 to TRBJ2-3, with 8 positions matching TRBD1. This CDR3 is 13 amino acids long. CDR1 LNHDA and CDR2 SQIVND come from the germline V gene (reference sequence). J gave up 6 bases and V 5 bases, and 4 bases lay outside the gene matches.

This clonotype was counted a few times. This sequence joins TRBV11-1 and TRBJ2-7, with D perhaps matching TRBD2 (5 bases). The CDR3 length is 13 residues. Germline V CDR1 and CDR2: SGHAT, FQDESV (reference sequence). V lost 1 base and J 3 bases, leaving 7 bases between the germline ends. This chain's CDR3 is CASSLVAFYEQYF. In DNA form, the CDR3 reads TGTGCCAGCAGCTTAGTAGCGTTCTACGAGCAGTACTTC.

The V gene is TRBV24-1, the J gene TRBJ1-2, with a possible D match to TRBD1 (5 bases). The CDR3 has 14 amino acids. Between the trimmed V and J ends, which lost 9 bases and 7 bases, there was a span of 20 bases. Germline values: CDR1 KGHDR, CDR2 SFDVKD. The chain's CDR3 is CATGGGGGGSGYTF. DNA of the CDR3: TGTGCCACCGGGGGGGGGGGGGGGGGAAGTGGCTACACCTTC.

The rearrangement links TRBV29-1 to TRBJ2-2; 12 bases line up with TRBD2. Germline V gene sequence: CDR1 SQVTM, CDR2 ANQGSEA. The CDR3 length is 17 residues. J was trimmed by 4 bases and V by 1 base; bases with no gene match: 7. The CDR3 region has the DNA TGCAGCGTTGAAGTCACCCCTAGCGGGGGGGCCACCGGGGAGCTGTTTTTT. Encoded protein: CSVEVTPSGGATGELFF.

This sequence joins TRBV7-8 and TRBJ2-7; no reliable D call. Between the trimmed V and J ends, which lost 5 bases and 0 bases, there was a span of 14 bases. Germline loops: CDR1 SGHVS, CDR2 FQNEAQ. The CDR3 length is 15 residues. DNA for the CDR3: TGTGCCAGCAGCATCCGCGGCGGCTTCTCCTACGAGCAGTACTTC. This codes for CASSIRGGFSYEQYF.